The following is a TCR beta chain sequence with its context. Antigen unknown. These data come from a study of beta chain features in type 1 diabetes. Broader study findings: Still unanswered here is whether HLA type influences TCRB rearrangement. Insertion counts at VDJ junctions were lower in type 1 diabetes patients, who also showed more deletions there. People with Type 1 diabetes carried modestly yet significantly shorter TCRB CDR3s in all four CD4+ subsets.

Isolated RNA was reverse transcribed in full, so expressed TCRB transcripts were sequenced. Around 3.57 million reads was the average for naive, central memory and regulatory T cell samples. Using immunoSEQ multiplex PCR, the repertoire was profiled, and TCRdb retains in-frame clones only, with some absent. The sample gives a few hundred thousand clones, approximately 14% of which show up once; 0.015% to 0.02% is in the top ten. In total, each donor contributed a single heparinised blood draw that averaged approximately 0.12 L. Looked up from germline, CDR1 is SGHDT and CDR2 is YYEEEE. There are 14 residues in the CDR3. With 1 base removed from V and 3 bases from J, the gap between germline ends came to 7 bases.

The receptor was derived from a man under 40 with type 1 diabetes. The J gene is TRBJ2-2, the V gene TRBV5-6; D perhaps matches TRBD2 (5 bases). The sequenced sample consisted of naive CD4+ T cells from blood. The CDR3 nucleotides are TGTGCCAGCAGCTTGATCGGGGACACCGGGGAGCTGTTTTTT. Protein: CASSLIGDTGELFF.